This T cell receptor (beta chain) derives from a study of T cell clones after liver transplantation (dated by TCRdb to 2018 to 2020). Regarding the research as a whole: The samples were obtained from ITN030ST, a randomized trial that attempted immunosuppression withdrawal within 2 years after liver transplantation. Donor-reactive T cell clones were identified by TCRbeta sequencing after a pre-transplant mixed lymphocyte reaction and then tracked in post-transplant blood. Third party-reactive TCRbeta sequences from pre-transplant MLRs were also identified as an antigen-independent comparator for donor-reactive sequences. Three of the eight recipients were HCV-positive; the others were transplanted for non-autoimmune, non-viral indications. No induction therapy was given to the subjects, and standard immunosuppression was administered until randomization at 12-24 months post-transplant. Tolerance meant complete immunosuppression withdrawal for at least one year without liver enzymes rising beyond twice the upper limit of normal. Blood samples were taken pre-transplant, pre-randomization before withdrawal, and post-randomization after full withdrawal or failed withdrawal. A cohort of 8 liver transplant recipients was studied, of whom 3 were classified as tolerant and 5 as non-tolerant.

Using immunoSEQ, frozen genomic DNA was subjected to high-throughput TCRbeta CDR3 sequencing, a process that included PCR amplification, mapping, bias correction and internal controls. As for how the authors treated the data: Only productive rearrangements were retained, with each unique TCRbeta sequence defined by its CDR3 nucleotide sequence together with its V and J gene. For classification of a sequence as donor-reactive, at least 5-fold expansion in CFSE-low cells relative to unstimulated pre-transplant cells and a frequency of at least 0.01% were required. Per-subject minimum frequency thresholds, based on the lowest-template unstimulated sample, ensured at least 90% detection power. Jensen-Shannon divergence between the top 1000 TCRbeta sequences post-transplant and pre-transplant was used to measure repertoire turnover. Changes in detection of donor-reactive sequences were assessed with two-sided Fisher's exact tests. TCRdb limited this immuneACCESS table to in-frame rearrangements with V and J called. A share of clones is missing; checked studies link under half to unresolved V genes, and the rest is unexplained. From that table come the V and J calls and clone size; the DNA was used to work out D and trimming. The sample data list about 80,000 clones, and roughly four fifths of these were observed just once. The top ten clonotypes cover 0.4% to 0.6% of the sample.

Overall study results and their limits: Because allograft tissue specimens were not available, migration of donor-reactive T cells into the graft, rather than deletion, may have occurred. Once repertoire turnover was taken into account, donor-reactive detection showed a significant reduction for CD4 in 7 of 8 subjects and for CD8 in 8 of 8. In a couple of subjects, low numbers of available donor cells limited the measurable donor-reactive repertoire. A significant post-transplant decrease in circulating donor-reactive CD4 TCRbeta sequences was observed in 5 of 8 subjects, irrespective of tolerance or HCV status. The decline in donor-reactive sequences exceeded the decline in third party-reactive sequences, suggesting partial antigen-specific deletion that was unrelated to withdrawal success. Conclusions were preliminary, limited by small, heterogeneous patient numbers and non-standardized post-transplant time points.

About this clone: Its antigen has not been determined. Base quality data are lacking; no much larger clone is found one base away.

Thawed unstimulated PBMCs were stained for CD3, CD4 and CD8 and FACS-sorted into CD3+CD4+ and CD3+CD8+ populations. Each of the 8 studied subjects was randomized to immunosuppression withdrawal. The Qiagen DNeasy Blood and Tissue Kit was used for genomic DNA isolation. The cysteine opens and the phenylalanine closes a CDR3 of 15 amino acids. Of the read, only the CDR3 DNA is kept; its 45 bases are in frame from base 1. V is shortened by 2 bases, J by 7 bases, and the region joining them spans 18 bases. CDR1 and CDR2 are drawn from the germline V gene: SGHTA, FQGNSA. This TCR came from a human patient who received a liver transplant. Donor T cells from the graft may be present among the T cells after a transplant. The material sequenced was CD4+ T cells from blood, taken almost 47 months after liver transplant. In this chain, TRBV7-2 is recombined with TRBJ2-7, and perhaps TRBD2 as D gene, on 5 matching bases. The CDR3 loop reads CASSLSMGKGGEQYF. Here is the DNA: TGTGCCAGCAGCTTAAGTATGGGGAAGGGCGGGGAGCAGTACTTC. With the portions outside the CDR3 filled from the reference TRBV7-2 and TRBJ2-7 genes, the complete variable region becomes GAGVSQSPSNKVTEKGKDVELRCDPISGHTALYWYRQSLGQGLEFLIYFQGNSAPDKSGLPSDRFSAERTGGSVSTLTIQRTQQEDSAVYLCASSLSMGKGGEQYFGPGTRLTVT.